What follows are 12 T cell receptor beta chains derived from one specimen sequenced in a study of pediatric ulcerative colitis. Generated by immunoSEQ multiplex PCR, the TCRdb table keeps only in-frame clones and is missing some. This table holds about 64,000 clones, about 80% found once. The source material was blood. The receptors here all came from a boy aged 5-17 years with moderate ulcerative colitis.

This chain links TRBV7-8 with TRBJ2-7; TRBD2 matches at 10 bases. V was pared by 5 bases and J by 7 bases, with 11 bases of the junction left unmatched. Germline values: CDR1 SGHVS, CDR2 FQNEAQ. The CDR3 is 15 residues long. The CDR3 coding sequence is TGTGCCAGCAGCGGGCTTAGCGGGGGGTGGTCAGAGCAGTACTTC. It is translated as CASSGLSGGWSEQYF. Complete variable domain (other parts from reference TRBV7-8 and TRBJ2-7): GAGVSQSPRYKVAKRGQDVALRCDPISGHVSLFWYQQALGQGPEFLTYFQNEAQLDKSGLPSDRFFAERPEGSVSTLKIQRTQQEDSAVYLCASSGLSGGWSEQYFGPGTRLTVT.

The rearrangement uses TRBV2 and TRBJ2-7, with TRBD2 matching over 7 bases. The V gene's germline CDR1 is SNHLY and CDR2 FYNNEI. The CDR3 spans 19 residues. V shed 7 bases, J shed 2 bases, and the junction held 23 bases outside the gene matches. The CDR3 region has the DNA TGTGCCAGCACTCAACCCTTAGGGGAGGGCCAAATGCCTCCCTACGAGCAGTACTTC. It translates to CASTQPLGEGQMPPYEQYF.

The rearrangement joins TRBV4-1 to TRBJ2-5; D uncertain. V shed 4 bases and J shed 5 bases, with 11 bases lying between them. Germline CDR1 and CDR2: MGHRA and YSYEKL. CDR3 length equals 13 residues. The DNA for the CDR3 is TGCGCCAGCAGCCTGGTAGGGCGGGAGACCCAGTACTTC. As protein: CASSLVGRETQYF.

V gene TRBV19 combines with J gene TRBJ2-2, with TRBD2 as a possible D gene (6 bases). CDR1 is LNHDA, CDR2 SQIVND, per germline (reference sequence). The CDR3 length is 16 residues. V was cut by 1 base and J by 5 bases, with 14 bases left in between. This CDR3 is CASSIVLSGRTGELFF. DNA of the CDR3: TGTGCCAGTAGTATAGTGCTGTCAGGGAGGACCGGGGAGCTGTTTTTT.

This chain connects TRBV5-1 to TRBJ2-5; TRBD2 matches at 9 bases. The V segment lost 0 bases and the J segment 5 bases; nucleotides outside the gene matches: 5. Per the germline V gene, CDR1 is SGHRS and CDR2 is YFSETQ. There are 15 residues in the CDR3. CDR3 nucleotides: TGCGCCAGCAGCTTGGCGGCTAGCGGGAAGGAGACCCAGTACTTC. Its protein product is CASSLAASGKETQYF. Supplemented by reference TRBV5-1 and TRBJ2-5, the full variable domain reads KAGVTQTPRYLIKTRGQQVTLSCSPISGHRSVSWYQQTPGQGLQFLFEYFSETQRNKGNFPGRFSGRQFSNSRSEMNVSTLELGDSALYLCASSLAASGKETQYFGPGTRLLVL.

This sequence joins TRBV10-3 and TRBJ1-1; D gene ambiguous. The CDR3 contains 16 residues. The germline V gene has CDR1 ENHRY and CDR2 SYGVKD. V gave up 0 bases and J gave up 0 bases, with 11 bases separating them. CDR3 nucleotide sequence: TGTGCCATCAGTGAGTCCTGGACTAGTATGAACACTGAAGCTTTCTTT. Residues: CAISESWTSMNTEAFF.

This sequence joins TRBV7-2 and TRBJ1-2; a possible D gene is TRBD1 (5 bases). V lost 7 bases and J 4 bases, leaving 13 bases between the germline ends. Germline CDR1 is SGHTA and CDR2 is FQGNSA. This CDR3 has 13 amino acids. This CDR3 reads CASTGGAGYGYTF. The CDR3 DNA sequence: TGTGCCAGCACCGGGGGAGCTGGCTATGGCTACACCTTC.

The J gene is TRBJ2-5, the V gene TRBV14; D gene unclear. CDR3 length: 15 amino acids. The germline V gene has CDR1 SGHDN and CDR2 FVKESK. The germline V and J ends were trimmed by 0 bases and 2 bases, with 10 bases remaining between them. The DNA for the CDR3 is TGTGCCAGCAGCCAAGACGACAACTCACAAGAGACCCAGTACTTC. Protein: CASSQDDNSQETQYF.

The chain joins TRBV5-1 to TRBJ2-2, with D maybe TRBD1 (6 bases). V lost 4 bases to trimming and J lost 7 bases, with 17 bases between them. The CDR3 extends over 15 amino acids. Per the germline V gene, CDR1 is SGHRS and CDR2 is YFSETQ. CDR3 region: CASSHRDPRGGELFF. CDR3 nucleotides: TGCGCCAGCAGCCACCGGGACCCCAGGGGCGGGGAGCTGTTTTTT.

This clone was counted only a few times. The DNA for the CDR3 is TGCGCCAGCAGCTCCATCCGGGGGAACTATGGCTACACCTTC. Translated: CASSSIRGNYGYTF. The chain couples TRBV5-1 to TRBJ1-2, with D maybe TRBD1 (5 bases). Germline assignment: CDR1 SGHRS and CDR2 YFSETQ. The CDR3 is made up of 14 amino acids. The ends were cut back, 3 bases at V and 2 bases at J, with 11 bases in the middle.

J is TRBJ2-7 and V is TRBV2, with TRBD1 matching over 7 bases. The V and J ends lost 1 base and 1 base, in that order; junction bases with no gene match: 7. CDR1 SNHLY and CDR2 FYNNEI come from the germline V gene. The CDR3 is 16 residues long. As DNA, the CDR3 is TGTGCCAGCAGTGAAGAGGGGGCGAACCCTTCCTACGAGCAGTACTTC. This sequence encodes CASSEEGANPSYEQYF.

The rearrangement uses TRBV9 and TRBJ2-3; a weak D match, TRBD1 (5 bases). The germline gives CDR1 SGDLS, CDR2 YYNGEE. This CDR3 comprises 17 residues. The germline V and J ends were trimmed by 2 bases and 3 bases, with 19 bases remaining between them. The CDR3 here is CASSVLSGFVGTDTQYF. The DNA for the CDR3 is TGTGCCAGCAGCGTTCTATCAGGGTTTGTAGGGACAGATACGCAGTATTTT.